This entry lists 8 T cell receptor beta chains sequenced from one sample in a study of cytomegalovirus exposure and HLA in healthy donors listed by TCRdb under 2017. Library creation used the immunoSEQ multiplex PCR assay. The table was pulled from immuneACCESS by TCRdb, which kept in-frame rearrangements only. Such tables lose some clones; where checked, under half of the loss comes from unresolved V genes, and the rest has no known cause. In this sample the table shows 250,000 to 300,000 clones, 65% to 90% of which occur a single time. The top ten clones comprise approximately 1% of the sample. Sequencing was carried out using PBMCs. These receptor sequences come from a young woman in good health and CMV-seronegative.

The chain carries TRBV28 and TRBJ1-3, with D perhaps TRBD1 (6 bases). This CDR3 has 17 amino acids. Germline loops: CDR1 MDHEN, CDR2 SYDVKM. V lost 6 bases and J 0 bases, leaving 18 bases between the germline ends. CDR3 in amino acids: CASRALTGTLSGNTIYF. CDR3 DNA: TGTGCCAGCAGGGCTCTTACAGGGACCCTCTCTGGAAACACCATATATTTT.

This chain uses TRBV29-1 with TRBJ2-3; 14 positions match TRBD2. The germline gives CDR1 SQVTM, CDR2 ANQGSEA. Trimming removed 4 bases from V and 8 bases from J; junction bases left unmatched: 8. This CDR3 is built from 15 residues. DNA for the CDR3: TGCAGCGTTGGGGGGACTAGCGGGAGATCGGGTACGCAGTATTTT. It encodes CSVGGTSGRSGTQYF.

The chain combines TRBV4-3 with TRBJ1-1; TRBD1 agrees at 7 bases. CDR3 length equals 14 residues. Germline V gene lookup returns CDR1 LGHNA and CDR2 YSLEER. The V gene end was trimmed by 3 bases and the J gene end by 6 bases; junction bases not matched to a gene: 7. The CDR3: CASSHPTGSAEAFF. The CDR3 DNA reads TGCGCCAGCAGCCACCCGACAGGGAGCGCTGAAGCTTTCTTT.

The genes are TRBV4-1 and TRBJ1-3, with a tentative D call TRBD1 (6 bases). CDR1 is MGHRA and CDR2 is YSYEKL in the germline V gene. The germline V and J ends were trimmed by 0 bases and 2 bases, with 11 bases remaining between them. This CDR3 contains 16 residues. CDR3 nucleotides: TGCGCCAGCAGCCAAGAGACAGGAAAAACTGGAAACACCATATATTTT. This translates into CASSQETGKTGNTIYF.

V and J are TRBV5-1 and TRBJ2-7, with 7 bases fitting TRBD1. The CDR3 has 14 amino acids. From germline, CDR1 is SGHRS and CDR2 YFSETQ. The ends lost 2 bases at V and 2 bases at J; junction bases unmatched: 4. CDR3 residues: CASSLPGQTYEQYF. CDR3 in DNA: TGCGCCAGCAGCTTACCGGGACAGACCTACGAGCAGTACTTC.

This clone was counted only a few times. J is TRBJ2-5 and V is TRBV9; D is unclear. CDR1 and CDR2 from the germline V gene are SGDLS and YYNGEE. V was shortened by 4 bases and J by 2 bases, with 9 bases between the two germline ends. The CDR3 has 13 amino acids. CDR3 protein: CASSPIPQETQYF. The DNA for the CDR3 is TGTGCCAGCAGCCCTATCCCTCAAGAGACCCAGTACTTC.

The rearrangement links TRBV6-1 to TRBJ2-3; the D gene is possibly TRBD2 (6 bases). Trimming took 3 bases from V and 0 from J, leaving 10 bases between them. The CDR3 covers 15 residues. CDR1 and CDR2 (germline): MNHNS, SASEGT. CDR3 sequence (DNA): TGTGCCAGCAGTGATCTGGGGACTAGCACAGATACGCAGTATTTT. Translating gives CASSDLGTSTDTQYF.

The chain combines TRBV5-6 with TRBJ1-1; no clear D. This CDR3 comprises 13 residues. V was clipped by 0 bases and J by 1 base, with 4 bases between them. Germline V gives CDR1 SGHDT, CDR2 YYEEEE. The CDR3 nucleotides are TGTGCCAGCAGCTTGGCCCGGAACACTGAAGCTTTCTTT. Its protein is CASSLARNTEAFF.